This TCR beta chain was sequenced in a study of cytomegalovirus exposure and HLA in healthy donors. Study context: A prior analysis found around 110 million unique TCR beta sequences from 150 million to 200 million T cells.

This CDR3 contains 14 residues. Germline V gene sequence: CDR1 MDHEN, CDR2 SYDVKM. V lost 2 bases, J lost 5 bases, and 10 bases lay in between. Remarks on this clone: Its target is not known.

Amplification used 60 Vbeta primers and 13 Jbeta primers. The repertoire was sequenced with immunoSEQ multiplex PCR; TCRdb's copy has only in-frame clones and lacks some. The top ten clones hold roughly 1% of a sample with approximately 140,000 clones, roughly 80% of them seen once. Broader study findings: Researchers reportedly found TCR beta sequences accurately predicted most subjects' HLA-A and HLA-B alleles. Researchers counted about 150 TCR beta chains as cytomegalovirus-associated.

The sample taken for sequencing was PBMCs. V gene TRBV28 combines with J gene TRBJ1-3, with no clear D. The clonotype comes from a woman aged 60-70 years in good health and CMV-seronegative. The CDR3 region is CASSLPGGRNTIYF. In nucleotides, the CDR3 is TGTGCCAGCAGTTTACCCGGCGGAAGAAACACCATATATTTT.